This T cell receptor beta chain was obtained from a study of molecular identifiers for immune sequencing clone quantification. The CDR3 runs 14 residues. The V end lost 0 bases, the J end lost 1 base, and 8 bases lay between the germline ends. Looked up from germline, CDR1 is SGHTS and CDR2 is YDEGEE. A single record per CDR3 protein comes from TCRdb applying MiXCR to the PCR reads. Found here are approximately 590,000 distinct CDR3 sequences, about 25% of them singletons; the top ten hold 0.75% to 0.8%. Sequences were obtained from naive CD8+ T cells from blood, with Jurkat cell RNA spiked in. Described subset: FACS-sorted CD8+CD4-CCR7+CD45RA+ naive T cells. The V gene is TRBV5-8, the J gene TRBJ2-7; D is uncertain. This TCR derives from a human donor in good health. Some libraries in this study had Jurkat cell RNA spiked in. The CDR3 coding sequence is TGTGCCAGCAGCTTGGCCCAGGCGTCCTACGAGCAGTACTTC. It encodes CASSLAQASYEQYF.